Listed below are T cell receptor beta chains from one sample, sequenced in a study of Graves' ophthalmopathy and Graves' hyperthyroidism. From the multiplex PCR reads, TCRdb called clonotypes with MiXCR, one entry per CDR3 protein. Seen here are a few hundred thousand distinct CDR3 sequences, roughly a sixth observed once, and the top ten hold 2.4%. The source material was peripheral blood. The receptors were gathered from an adult woman with stable Graves' hyperthyroidism. CDR3s include the opening cysteine and the closing phenylalanine or tryptophan. A D gene is named only where the DNA matches it firmly. Clone size appears in some rows only: once, few, many, or a class for an expanded clone.

many	TRBJ2-7	TRBV15	TRBD2	TGTGCCACCAGCGTCGGCGGGAGACTGGGGTCCTACGAGCAGTACTTC	CATSVGGRLGSYEQYF
NA	TRBJ2-5	TRBV18	NA	TGTGCCAGCTCACCACCATGGGGCAAAGAGACCCAGTACTTC	CASSPPWGKETQYF
NA	TRBJ1-5	TRBV6-1	NA	TGTGCCAGCAGTCCCTCTACCGACAGGTATCAGCCCCAGCATTTT	CASSPSTDRYQPQHF
NA	TRBJ1-3	TRBV13	NA	TGTGCCAGCAGCAAAGCCGGGACACCTGGAAACACCATATATTTT	CASSKAGTPGNTIYF
many	TRBJ1-5	TRBV20-1	NA	TGCAGTGCTAAACCAGGAAGCAATCAGCCCCAGCATTTT	CSAKPGSNQPQHF
many	TRBJ2-5	TRBV5-1	NA	TGCGCCAGCAGCTTGGGGGACAACCAAGAGACCCAGTACTTC	CASSLGDNQETQYF
many	TRBJ2-7	TRBV2	NA	TGTGCCAGCAAGGGCGGAGGTCGGTACTACGAGCAGTACTTC	CASKGGGRYYEQYF
many	TRBJ1-5	TRBV7-2	NA	TGTGCCAGCAGCTTAGCGGGGGGTCAGGCACGGCATTTT	CASSLAGGQARHF
many	TRBJ2-4	TRBV2	TRBD1	TGTGCCAGCAGTGCTTCCGGGACAGGACTAGCCAAAAACATTCAGTACTTC	CASSASGTGLAKNIQYF
NA	TRBJ2-5	TRBV7-7	TRBD1	TGTGCTAGCAGCTTAGGTCCGGGACAGGGTGAGACCCAGTACTTC	CASSLGPGQGETQYF
NA	TRBJ2-5	TRBV7-8	NA	TGTGCCAGCAGCCGGGCCCCGAGGGGAGAGACCCAGTACTTC	CASSRAPRGETQYF
many	TRBJ2-7	TRBV27	NA	TGTGCCAGCAGTTTAAGGTTCGCTGGGACCTACGAGCAGTACTTC	CASSLRFAGTYEQYF
NA	TRBJ1-1	TRBV7-2	NA	TGTGCCAGCAGCTTAGTGGGGTCCGGCACTGAAGCTTTCTTT	CASSLVGSGTEAFF
many	TRBJ2-5	TRBV28	TRBD1	TGTGCCAGCACCTCCCCCAGAACACGGGGACAGGCAGAGACCCAGTACTTC	CASTSPRTRGQAETQYF
many	TRBJ1-2	TRBV6-5	NA	TGTGCCAGCAGTTACGATTACAGCCACTATGGCTACACCTTC	CASSYDYSHYGYTF
many	TRBJ2-7	TRBV20-1	TRBD2	TGCAGTGCTAGAGATCGGACTAGCGCTACCTACGAGCAGTACTTC	CSARDRTSATYEQYF
few	TRBJ1-1	TRBV12-3/TRBV12-4	NA	TGTGCCAGCAGTCTCCGACAGGCCATCCTCACTGAAGCTTTCTTT	CASSLRQAILTEAFF
many	TRBJ2-5	TRBV4-3	TRBD2	TGCGCCAGCAGCCAAGGAAGACTAGCGGGAATAAAACGGGAGACCCAGTACTTC	CASSQGRLAGIKRETQYF
many	TRBJ2-7	TRBV7-9	TRBD1	TGTGCCAGCAGCTTAGCCGGGACAGCAAACTACGAGCAGTACTTC	CASSLAGTANYEQYF
many	TRBJ2-2	TRBV28	NA	TGTGCCAGCAGAGTCGGACAGACGAACACCGGGGAGCTGTTTTTT	CASRVGQTNTGELFF
NA	TRBJ1-1	TRBV6-5	NA	TGTGTCAGCTGTTACTCGCGCAGGGGAGTGGGCACTGAAGCTTTCTTT	CVSCYSRRGVGTEAFF
NA	TRBJ1-2	TRBV15	TRBD1	TGTGCCACCAGCAGAGACCCTACAGGGGGCTTTGGCTACACCTTC	CATSRDPTGGFGYTF
many	TRBJ2-4	TRBV2	TRBD1	TGTGCCAGCATGGCGGGACAGGACGTTCTTCAGTACTTC	CASMAGQDVLQYF
NA	TRBJ2-2	TRBV5-1	NA	TGCGCCAGCAGCTTGGTATCCAGGAGGAACACCGGGGAGCTGTTTTTT	CASSLVSRRNTGELFF
many	TRBJ2-2	TRBV6-1	NA	TGTGCCAGCAGCGTCGGGGTATCCGGGGAGCTGTTTTTT	CASSVGVSGELFF
many	TRBJ2-7	TRBV20-1	NA	TGCAGTGCTACGTATGGGGCGTTCTCCTACGAGCAGTACTTC	CSATYGAFSYEQYF
many	TRBJ2-5	TRBV29-1	NA	TGCAGCGTTGAAAGGGGTAGTGTTGAGACCCAGTACTTC	CSVERGSVETQYF